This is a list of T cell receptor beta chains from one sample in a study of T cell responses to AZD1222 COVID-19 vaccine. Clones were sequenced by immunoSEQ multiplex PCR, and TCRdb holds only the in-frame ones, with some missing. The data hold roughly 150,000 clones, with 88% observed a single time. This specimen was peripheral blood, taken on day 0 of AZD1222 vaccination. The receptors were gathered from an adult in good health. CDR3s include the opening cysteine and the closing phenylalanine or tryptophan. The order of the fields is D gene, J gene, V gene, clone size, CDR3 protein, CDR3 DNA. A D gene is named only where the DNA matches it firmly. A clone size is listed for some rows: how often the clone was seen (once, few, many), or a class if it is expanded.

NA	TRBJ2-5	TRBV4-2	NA	CASSSGTVEETQYF	TGTGCCAGCAGCTCCGGGACGGTGGAAGAGACCCAGTACTTC
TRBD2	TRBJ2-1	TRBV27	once	CASKARLAGDNEQFF	TGTGCCAGCAAAGCTCGACTAGCGGGAGACAATGAGCAGTTCTTC
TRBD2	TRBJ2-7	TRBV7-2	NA	CASSPPARGSSYEQYF	TGTGCCAGCAGCCCCCCTGCGCGCGGGAGCTCCTACGAGCAGTACTTC
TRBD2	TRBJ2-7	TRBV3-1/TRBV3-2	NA	CASSAGLAGDEQYF	TGTGCCAGCAGCGCAGGACTAGCGGGAGACGAGCAGTACTTC
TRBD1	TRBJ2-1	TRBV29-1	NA	CSVASGQDGNEQFF	TGCAGCGTTGCATCGGGACAGGACGGTAATGAGCAGTTCTTC
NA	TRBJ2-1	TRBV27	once	CASSLRGAGGGGNEQFF	TGTGCCAGCAGTTTAAGGGGGGCCGGGGGAGGAGGCAATGAGCAGTTCTTC
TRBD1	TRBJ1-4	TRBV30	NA	CAWENRGNEKLFF	TGTGCCTGGGAAAACAGGGGGAATGAAAAACTGTTTTTT
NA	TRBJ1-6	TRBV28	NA	CASTRGVSPLHF	TGTGCCAGCACCCGGGGAGTTTCACCCCTCCACTTT
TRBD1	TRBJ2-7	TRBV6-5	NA	CASRRTGASPEQYF	TGTGCCAGCAGACGGACAGGGGCCTCGCCCGAGCAGTACTTC
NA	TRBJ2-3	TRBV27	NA	CASSLPADTQYF	TGTGCCAGCAGCCTGCCTGCAGATACGCAGTATTTT
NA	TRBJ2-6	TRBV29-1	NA	CSVVLISGANVLTF	TGCAGCGTTGTATTAATCTCTGGGGCCAACGTCCTGACTTTC
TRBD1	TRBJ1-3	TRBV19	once	CASSIGQGPGNTIYF	TGTGCCAGTAGTATTGGACAGGGGCCTGGAAACACCATATATTTT
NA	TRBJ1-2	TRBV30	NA	CAWSDLGGYTF	TGTGCCTGGTCCGACTTGGGAGGCTACACCTTC
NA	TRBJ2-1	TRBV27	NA	CASSFQGGRGEQFF	TGTGCCAGCAGTTTCCAGGGCGGCAGAGGTGAGCAGTTCTTC
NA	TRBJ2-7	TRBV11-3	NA	CASSKRGGTFYEQYF	TGTGCCAGCAGCAAAAGGGGGGGGACATTCTACGAGCAGTACTTC
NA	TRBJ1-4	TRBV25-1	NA	CASSTPFLIETNEKLFF	TGTGCCAGCAGTACCCCCTTCTTAATTGAAACTAATGAAAAACTGTTTTTT
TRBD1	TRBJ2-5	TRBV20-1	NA	CSATTGGLQYF	TGCAGTGCTACGACAGGGGGCCTTCAGTACTTC
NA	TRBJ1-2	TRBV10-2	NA	CASRATVYGYTF	TGCGCCAGCAGGGCGACAGTCTATGGCTACACCTTC